Each of the 5 T cell receptor beta chains below was sequenced from the same sample in a study of vaccination effects on CD4 cells after COVID-19. Expansion of antigen-specific CD4+ T cells with viral peptide pools was carried out by the ViraFEST assay before sequencing. CD4+ T cells were isolated after less than 13 days of culture. These receptors' antigens are unknown. Using immunoSEQ multiplex PCR, the repertoire was profiled, and TCRdb retains in-frame clones only, with some absent. The sample lists about 54,000 clones, over 75% occurring once. The sequencing used CD4+ T cells from PBMCs cultured with HCoV-229E spike peptides, collected before COVID-19 vaccination. Receptors were obtained from a human donor who received a COVID-19 vaccine.

This clone was recorded only once. The chain recombines TRBV30 with TRBJ1-4; no clear D. Germline V lookup: CDR1 GTSNPN, CDR2 SVGIG (reference sequence). The CDR3 loop spans 11 amino acids. Trimming cost V 2 bases and J 6 bases, with 4 bases left between them. CDR3 in DNA: TGTGCCTGGAGTCACGATGAAAAACTGTTTTTT. Encoded protein: CAWSHDEKLFF.

The chain carries TRBV7-2 and TRBJ2-2; possibly TRBD2 for D (6 bases). Trimming cost V 7 bases and J 1 base, with 13 bases left between them. The germline V gene has CDR1 SGHTA and CDR2 FQGNSA. The CDR3 runs to 15 residues. The CDR3 DNA reads as TGTGCCAGCACACCGGGACTCCTGAACACCGGGGAGCTGTTTTTT. Translation: CASTPGLLNTGELFF.

This clone was seen more than once but under ten times. This chain joins TRBV4-1 and TRBJ1-1; D call uncertain. The CDR3 is made up of 15 amino acids. The ends were cut back, 4 bases at V and 0 bases at J, with 12 bases in the middle. Looked up from germline, CDR1 is MGHRA and CDR2 is YSYEKL. The CDR3 region is CASSRDKLLNTEAFF. The CDR3 DNA reads TGCGCCAGCAGCCGAGACAAACTTCTGAACACTGAAGCTTTCTTT.

CDR3 region: CASSLMDGTDTQYF. The CDR3 DNA sequence: TGCGCCAGCAGCTTGATGGACGGCACAGATACGCAGTATTTT. The genes are TRBV5-1 and TRBJ2-3; D gene uncertain. The V gene's germline CDR1 is SGHRS and CDR2 YFSETQ. The V end lost 1 base, the J end lost 1 base, and 7 bases lay between the germline ends. The CDR3 is made up of 14 amino acids. Together with reference TRBV5-1 and TRBJ2-3, the CDR3 gives the full variable domain: KAGVTQTPRYLIKTRGQQVTLSCSPISGHRSVSWYQQTPGQGLQFLFEYFSETQRNKGNFPGRFSGRQFSNSRSEMNVSTLELGDSALYLCASSLMDGTDTQYFGPGTRLTVL.

CDR3 in amino acids: CASSISQGNQPQHF. The CDR3 coding sequence is TGTGCCAGTAGTATCTCGCAGGGGAATCAGCCCCAGCATTTT. The J gene is TRBJ1-5, the V gene TRBV19; D possibly corresponds to TRBD1 (6 bases). Deletions cut 3 bases from V and 4 bases from J, with 10 bases between. The CDR3 contains 14 residues. Looked up from germline, CDR1 is LNHDA and CDR2 is SQIVND (reference sequence). The variable domain in full, with the rest retrieved from reference TRBV19 and TRBJ1-5, is DGGITQSPKYLFRKEGQNVTLSCEQNLNHDAMYWYRQDPGQGLRLIYYSQIVNDFQKGDIAEGYSVSREKKESFPLTVTSAQKNPTAFYLCASSISQGNQPQHFGDGTRLSIL.